Listed below are T cell receptor beta chains from one sample, sequenced in a study of cytomegalovirus exposure and HLA in healthy donors. Generated by immunoSEQ multiplex PCR, the TCRdb table keeps only in-frame clones and is missing some. The sample includes about 100,000 clones, roughly 88% of them seen just once. Source material: PBMCs. These receptors originate from a woman younger than 30 in good health and CMV-seronegative. Both conserved end residues are part of each CDR3. A D gene is named only where the DNA matches it firmly. A row's size may be missing; if present it is once, few, many or a size class.

TGTGCCATCAGCGATCGGACAGATTCCTCCTACGAGCAGTACTTC	CAISDRTDSSYEQYF	-	TRBV10-3	-	TRBJ2-7
TGTGCAGGGGTGGGGACAGGCTCGGGCACCGGGGAGCTGTTTTTT	CAGVGTGSGTGELFF	-	TRBV6-1	TRBD1	TRBJ2-2
TGCGCCAGCAGCGTGACAGGGAATCCCTACGAGCAGTACTTC	CASSVTGNPYEQYF	-	TRBV5-1	TRBD1	TRBJ2-7
TGTGCCAGCAGCTCAAACCAGGGTGTTGGGAACACTGAAGCTTTCTTT	CASSSNQGVGNTEAFF	few	TRBV7-2	-	TRBJ1-1
TGTGCCTGGCGGGTAGCTAGCACAGATACGCAGTATTTT	CAWRVASTDTQYF	-	TRBV30	-	TRBJ2-3
TGCGCCAGCAGCCTTGGGACATCTTCCTTCGATGAGCAGTTCTTC	CASSLGTSSFDEQFF	-	TRBV4-1	-	TRBJ2-1
TGTTCCAGCAGCCCAAGGGACAGGGGGCAAGAGACCCAGTACTTC	CSSSPRDRGQETQYF	-	TRBV7-9	TRBD1	TRBJ2-5
TGTGCCAGCAGCTTAGCGGGGGGGCAGACAGATACGCAGTATTTT	CASSLAGGQTDTQYF	-	TRBV5-8	TRBD2	TRBJ2-3
TGTGCCAGCGACAGTTATAGCAATCAGCCCCAGCATTTT	CASDSYSNQPQHF	-	TRBV2	-	TRBJ1-5
TGTGCCAGCAGTTCTGGACAGGCCTCACCCCTCCACTTT	CASSSGQASPLHF	-	TRBV28	TRBD1	TRBJ1-6
TGTGCCAGCAGCCCAATCACCCGGGACAGGGCCTTTACAAACTATGGCTACACCTTC	CASSPITRDRAFTNYGYTF	-	TRBV7-9	TRBD1	TRBJ1-2
TGTGCCAGCAGCTTAGAGGGAGGGCCATCCAAGCAGTACTTC	CASSLEGGPSKQYF	-	TRBV11-2	TRBD2	TRBJ2-5
TGTGCCAGCAGCTTAGCCGGGGTCGATGAGCAGTTCTTC	CASSLAGVDEQFF	once	TRBV7-9	-	TRBJ2-1
TGCGCCAGCAGCTTGGAGCGGATGAGCAGGCGCGAGCAGTACTTC	CASSLERMSRREQYF	-	TRBV5-1	-	TRBJ2-7
TGTGCCAGTAAGGGGGGGCCCTTTTTCACTGAAGCTTTCTTT	CASKGGPFFTEAFF	-	TRBV28	-	TRBJ1-1
TGTGCCAGCAGCTTGGGGGCCTTCGGAGGAGGGACCCAGTACTTC	CASSLGAFGGGTQYF	once	TRBV7-2	-	TRBJ2-5
TGTGCCAGCAGTTGGGCGGGAACCAGGGAGCTGTTTTTT	CASSWAGTRELFF	-	TRBV28	-	TRBJ2-2
TGTGCCAGCACCAGGGCGGACGGTGAGCAGTTCTTC	CASTRADGEQFF	-	TRBV14	-	TRBJ2-1
TGTGCCAGTAGTATAGGGGGACAGGGTAGCACTGAAGCTTTCTTT	CASSIGGQGSTEAFF	few	TRBV19	TRBD1	TRBJ1-1
TGTGCCAGCAGCTTCGCAGCGGGAGACGAGCAGTACTTC	CASSFAAGDEQYF	-	TRBV7-9	TRBD2	TRBJ2-7
TGCGCCAGCAGCTCCAGACTAGCGGGGGACCAAGAGACCCAGTACTTC	CASSSRLAGDQETQYF	-	TRBV5-1	TRBD2	TRBJ2-5
TGCAGCGGTGCAGGTTTCGGGAACACTGAAGCTTTCTTT	CSGAGFGNTEAFF	-	TRBV29-1	-	TRBJ1-1
TGTGCCAGTAGTTCCCGGACTAGCAAGCAAGAGACCCAGTACTTC	CASSSRTSKQETQYF	-	TRBV19	TRBD2	TRBJ2-5
TGCGCCAGCAGCCAAGCGGACTTATTAATTACCTACGAGCAGTACTTC	CASSQADLLITYEQYF	few	TRBV4-1	-	TRBJ2-7
TGTGCCACAATGAAAGGGGCTATCTATGGCTACACCTTC	CATMKGAIYGYTF	-	TRBV6-1	-	TRBJ1-2
TGTGCCAGCATCTTACAGGGTACCCAGTACTTC	CASILQGTQYF	-	TRBV6-6	-	TRBJ2-5
TGTGCCAGCAGCTCACCTCACGGGCAGGGGAACAATGAGCAGTTCTTC	CASSSPHGQGNNEQFF	once	TRBV11-2	-	TRBJ2-1
TGCGCCAGCAGCGGGCAGGGGAGGGTTGGTTCTGGAAACACCATATATTTT	CASSGQGRVGSGNTIYF	few	TRBV4-3	-	TRBJ1-3
TGTGCCAGCAGCGTTTCCTGGAGCGGGGAGCTGTTTTTT	CASSVSWSGELFF	once	TRBV6-1	-	TRBJ2-2
TGCGCCAGCAGCCAAGACGACAGGGCCTACTATGGCTACACCTTC	CASSQDDRAYYGYTF	-	TRBV4-1	TRBD1	TRBJ1-2
TGTGCCAGCAGTCGACAGGAAGCTTTCTTT	CASSRQEAFF	-	TRBV6-1	-	TRBJ1-1
TGTGCCAGCAGTGGAGAGCGGGGGGGATACAATGAGCAGTTCTTC	CASSGERGGYNEQFF	-	TRBV6-5	TRBD2	TRBJ2-1
TGCGCCAGCAGCCATGGACAGGAGAATTCACCCCTCCACTTT	CASSHGQENSPLHF	-	TRBV4-1	TRBD1	TRBJ1-6
TGTGCCAGCAGCTTAAATCTGCTGAGTTCCGAGACCCAGTACTTC	CASSLNLLSSETQYF	-	TRBV7-2	-	TRBJ2-5
TGTGCCTGGAGTGTTTACAGGGGGAACTATGGCTACACCTTC	CAWSVYRGNYGYTF	-	TRBV30	TRBD1	TRBJ1-2
TGCGCCAGCAGCCAAGATCCGGGGAGGGAGGAGACCCAGTACTTC	CASSQDPGREETQYF	-	TRBV4-1	TRBD2	TRBJ2-5
TGTGCCACCAGCGCCCTTTTTGGACAGGGCGTCGATGAGCAGTTCTTC	CATSALFGQGVDEQFF	once	TRBV15	TRBD1	TRBJ2-1
TGTGCCAGCAGATTACAGGGAGGTGGAAACACCATATATTTT	CASRLQGGGNTIYF	-	TRBV28	-	TRBJ1-3
TGTGCCTGGGCGACAGGGTCCTACGAGCAGTACTTC	CAWATGSYEQYF	-	TRBV30	TRBD1	TRBJ2-7
TGTGCCAGCAGTTTTTCGAGAGGGTTCAACACCGGGGAGCTGTTTTTT	CASSFSRGFNTGELFF	once	TRBV28	-	TRBJ2-2
TGCGCCAGCAGCCAAGAAAGGGGGGGAGGGAGAAAGCAGTACTTC	CASSQERGGGRKQYF	-	TRBV4-3	-	TRBJ2-7
TGCGCCAGCAGCTTGAGGACAGCGATAAATAACTATGGCTACACCTTC	CASSLRTAINNYGYTF	once	TRBV5-1	-	TRBJ1-2
TGTGCCAGCAGCTCAGGAACCCTCAGGGTGGGCACAGATACGCAGTATTTT	CASSSGTLRVGTDTQYF	-	TRBV5-6	-	TRBJ2-3
TGTGCCAGCAGGGCCCGACAGGGACAACAGCCCCAGCATTTT	CASRARQGQQPQHF	-	TRBV6-5	TRBD1	TRBJ1-5
TGCGCCAGCAGCCGCTCCTACGAGCAGTACTTC	CASSRSYEQYF	-	TRBV10-2	-	TRBJ2-7
TGTGCCAGCAGCTTAAGTTCTAGCTATGAGCAGTTCTTC	CASSLSSSYEQFF	-	TRBV7-3	-	TRBJ2-1
TGTGCCAGTAGTATTGGAGGGAACGAGCAGTACTTC	CASSIGGNEQYF	-	TRBV19	-	TRBJ2-7
TGCGCCAGCAGCTTTCCAGGGTCCGAGCAGTACTTC	CASSFPGSEQYF	-	TRBV5-1	-	TRBJ2-7
TGTGCCAGCAGCGTACGCGGGGGCACGGACTATGGCTACACCTTC	CASSVRGGTDYGYTF	-	TRBV9	-	TRBJ1-2
TGCGCCAGCAGCTTCGTGGCAGGGATAACCAAAAACATTCAGTACTTC	CASSFVAGITKNIQYF	-	TRBV5-1	-	TRBJ2-4
TGCGCCAGCAGCCAAGGTCTCGACAGGGGGCGGCTGGGCGCCGACAATGAGCAGTTCTTC	CASSQGLDRGRLGADNEQFF	once	TRBV4-3	TRBD1	TRBJ2-1
TGTGCCAGCAGCCCGGGGCCCGGGACAGGGGACACCGGGGAGCTGTTTTTT	CASSPGPGTGDTGELFF	-	TRBV7-3	TRBD1	TRBJ2-2